The clone carrying this TCR beta chain has only one observation. The data originate from a study of cytomegalovirus exposure and HLA in healthy donors. Primers for the PCR totalled 60 Vbeta and 13 Jbeta. Clones were sequenced by immunoSEQ multiplex PCR, and TCRdb holds only the in-frame ones, with some missing. The sample lists around 200,000 clones, about 80% occurring once. Trimming pared 6 bases from V and 9 bases from J, leaving 10 bases between. The CDR3 has 11 amino acids. CDR1 is MDHEN and CDR2 is SYDVKM in the germline V gene. The source of this sequence is an older woman in good health and CMV-seropositive. This sequence joins TRBV28 and TRBJ2-3; no reliable D call. The sample was PBMCs. The CDR3 nucleotides are TGTGCCAGCAGAGCACAGAGAACGCAGTATTTT. Encoded protein: CASRAQRTQYF.